This T cell receptor (beta chain) was observed in a study of blood T cell repertoires in COVID-19. This CDR3 is 14 amino acids long. This table comes from immunoSEQ multiplex PCR, and its TCRdb copy is limited to in-frame clones, with some not included. The data show 55,000 to 75,000 clones, around 84% seen once. The sample was peripheral blood. This chain joins TRBV21-1 and TRBJ2-2; the table's D call, TRBD2, has no DNA check behind it. TRBV21-1 has pseudogene status. This receptor was identified in a man over 45 with acute or convalescent COVID-19. The CDR3: CASRTRTDTGELFF. CDR3 in DNA: TGTGCCAGCAGAACTAGGACCGACACCGGGGAGCTGTTTTTT.